This TCR beta chain was observed in a study of patients and donors after allogeneic stem cell transplantation. One entry per CDR3 protein results from TCRdb running MiXCR on the RT-PCR reads. This table has about 960,000 distinct CDR3 sequences, roughly 18% appearing once. V lost 7 bases and J lost 4; bases outside the gene matches: 4. Germline V gene data show CDR1 as MNHEY and CDR2 as SVGEGT. This CDR3 region has 13 residues. Source material: blood, either unsorted or a sorted T cell fraction (not recorded which). This TCR derives from a human donor who was either an allogeneic HSCT recipient or a stem cell or donor lymphocyte infusion donor (not recorded which). It is not recorded whose cells these are; they may come from a transplant donor. The J gene is TRBJ2-3, the V gene TRBV6-2 or TRBV6-3, with 8 nucleotides matching TRBD1. The DNA for the CDR3 is TGTGCCAGCAACCGACAGGGGCCAGATACGCAGTATTTT. Its translation is CASNRQGPDTQYF.